What follows is one TCR beta chain and its context. This entry is derived from a study of CD8+ T cells in alopecia areata. RNA extraction was followed by reverse transcription into cDNA, which acted as the sequencing template. The protocol was immunoSEQ multiplex PCR, while the TCRdb copy is restricted to in-frame clones and leaves out a portion. Of 140,000 to 150,000 clones in the sample, 40% to 55% were seen once. Trimming cost V 5 bases and J 5 bases, with 12 bases left between them. CDR1 and CDR2 (germline): MNHEY, SMNVEV (reference sequence). CDR3 length equals 13 residues. Sequencing used CD4+ T cells sorted from blood, obtained at week 0. The gene calls are TRBV27 and TRBJ2-5; no firm D call. The receptor was derived from a human donor with alopecia areata. The CDR3 DNA reads TGTGCCAGCAGTAATAGTGATACCGAGACCCAGTACTTC. Protein: CASSNSDTETQYF.